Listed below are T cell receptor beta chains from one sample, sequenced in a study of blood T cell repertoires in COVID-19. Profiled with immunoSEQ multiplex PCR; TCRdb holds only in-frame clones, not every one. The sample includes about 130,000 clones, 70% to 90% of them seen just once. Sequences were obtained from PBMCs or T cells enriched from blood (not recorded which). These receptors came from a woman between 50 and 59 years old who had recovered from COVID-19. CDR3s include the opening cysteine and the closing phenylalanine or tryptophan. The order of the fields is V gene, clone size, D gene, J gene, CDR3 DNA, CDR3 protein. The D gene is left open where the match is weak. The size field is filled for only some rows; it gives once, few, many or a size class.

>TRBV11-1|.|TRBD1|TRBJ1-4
TGTGCCAGCAGCTCGGGGACAGCCTCAACTAATGAAAAACTGTTTTTT
CASSSGTASTNEKLFF
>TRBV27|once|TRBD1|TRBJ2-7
TGTGCCAGCAGTTTATCGGGCCAGGGGGTCTCCTACGAGCAGTACTTC
CASSLSGQGVSYEQYF
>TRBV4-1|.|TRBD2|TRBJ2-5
TGCGCCAGCAGCCAGCAGGGACTAGCGAGTGAGACCCAGTACTTC
CASSQQGLASETQYF
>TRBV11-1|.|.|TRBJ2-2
TGTGCCAGCAGCCTGAGCCGGGCCGGGGAGCTGTTTTTT
CASSLSRAGELFF
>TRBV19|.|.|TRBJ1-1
TGTGCCAGTAGTGACAGGACAGAGTTGATGAACACTGAAGCTTTCTTT
CASSDRTELMNTEAFF
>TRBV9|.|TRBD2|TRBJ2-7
TGTGCCAGCAGCGCCCGGGCGAGCGGGGGGCCCTCCTACGAGCAGTACTTC
CASSARASGGPSYEQYF
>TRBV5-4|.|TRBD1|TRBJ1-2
TGTGCCAGCAGCAGTAGGACAGGGAATTATGGCTACACCTTC
CASSSRTGNYGYTF
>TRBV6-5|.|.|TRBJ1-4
TGTGCCAGCAGGAGACAGTTCACTAATGAAAAACTGTTTTTT
CASRRQFTNEKLFF
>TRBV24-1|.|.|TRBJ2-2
TGTGCCACCAGTGACCCAGGGGTTACCGGGGAGCTGTTTTTT
CATSDPGVTGELFF
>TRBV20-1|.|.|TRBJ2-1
TGCAGTGCTAGTTACAGGGTAAATGAGCAGTTCTTC
CSASYRVNEQFF
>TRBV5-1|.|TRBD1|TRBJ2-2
TGCGCCAGCAGCTCGGGACAGGGGATAGGTACCGGGGAGCTGTTTTTT
CASSSGQGIGTGELFF